Listed here is a single T cell receptor beta chain. Its antigen is currently not known. Qualities for individual bases were not recorded, and no much larger clone is one base off. The data are from a study of blood T cell repertoires in COVID-19 (dated by TCRdb to 2018 to 2021). About the investigation overall: Samples from collaborators originated in the United States, Italy and Spain and spanned both the acute and convalescent phases of COVID-19. The material from the prospective study consisted of cDNA or gDNA derived from T cells, B-cell-depleted T cells, or PBMCs. The repertoires were released in a freely available public database meant as a resource for research on the immune response to SARS-CoV-2. Subjects who had been exposed to COVID-19, were actively infected with it, or had recovered from it provided the deeply sampled blood TCRbeta repertoires that made up the dataset. The sample metadata nearly always contained a de-identified subject ID, COVID-19 status, age in years and sex. The samples were drawn from the first 160 participants of the ongoing ImmuneRACE study and from 1,254 subjects provided by 6 global collaborators. HLA class I and class II types, where available, came from metadata supplied by the sample provider rather than from assay-based typing.

The immunoSEQ Assay, a bias-controlled multiplex PCR, was used to amplify TCRbeta CDR3 regions from genomic DNA. The published analysis was carried out like this. Within the assay, amplification of reference gene primers was used to estimate how many nucleated cells each sample contained. To quantify the absolute abundance of each unique TCRbeta CDR3 rearrangement, sequence reads were collapsed and filtered. For each sample, productive Simpson clonality was calculated by taking the square root of Simpson's diversity index across productive rearrangements. TCRdb's version of the immuneACCESS table is confined to in-frame rearrangements and falls short of the full clone set. An unresolved V gene accounts for under half of the shortfall where checked; the remainder is of unknown origin. That table is the source of V, J and clone size, and D and trimming were worked out from the DNA. The sample data list 180,000 or so clones, and just under 80% of these were observed just once. Approximately 3% of the sample is held by the ten biggest clonotypes.

Whole blood was collected in K2EDTA tubes by collaborating institutions according to the institutions' own protocols. For TCRbeta analysis, collaborators shipped samples as frozen whole blood, isolated PBMCs, or DNA extracted from either of those sample types. For this chain, trimming is 1 base at the V end and 0 bases at the J end, and the number of junction bases without a gene match is 3. The CDR3 goes from the cysteine to the phenylalanine over 17 residues. Here the CDR3 DNA is all that survives: 51 bases in frame from base 1. The germline V gene yields MGHDK for CDR1 and SYGVNS for CDR2. General study outcomes and caveats: The quantity of clinical and demographic metadata differed by source and by participant and was supplied without curation.

The material sequenced was peripheral blood. This clonotype originated in a woman of 80 years or more with active or convalescent COVID-19. The chain joins TRBV25-1 to TRBJ1-6; TRBD1 lines up with 7 middle nucleotides. CDR3 reads: CASSEWTGVSYNSPLHF. The sequenced DNA is TGTGCCAGCAGTGAATGGACAGGAGTCTCCTATAATTCACCCCTCCACTTT. With the rest looked up from the reference TRBV25-1 and TRBJ1-6 genes rather than sequenced, the full variable domain is EADIYQTPRYLVIGTGKKITLECSQTMGHDKMYWYQQDPGMELHLIHYSYGVNSTEKGDLSSESTVSRIRTEHFPLTLESARPSHTSQYLCASSEWTGVSYNSPLHFGNGTRLTVT.